Listed below are T cell receptor beta chains from one sample, sequenced in a study of shared T cell receptors in the human thymus. The repertoire was sequenced with immunoSEQ multiplex PCR; TCRdb's copy has only in-frame clones and lacks some. Of 540,000 or so clones listed, approximately 80% were seen once; the top ten hold more than 0.01%. The same data also contributed to another study, on human thymus T cells.

The sequenced sample was thymocytes. These receptors all come from a boy in the first two years of life with a congenital heart defect. CDR3s include the opening cysteine and the closing phenylalanine or tryptophan. The order of the fields is clone size, J gene, V gene, D gene, CDR3 DNA, CDR3 protein. A D gene is named only where the DNA matches it firmly. Rows may omit the clone size; those that give it use once, few, many or a size class.

>.|TRBJ1-1|TRBV5-1|TRBD1
TGCGCCAGCAGCTGGGACAGGATGGGGAACACTGAAGCTTTCTTT
CASSWDRMGNTEAFF
>.|TRBJ2-7|TRBV7-2|TRBD2
TGTGCCAGCAGCCCGATGACTAGCGCAGTCTACGAGCAGTACTTC
CASSPMTSAVYEQYF
>.|TRBJ1-4|TRBV5-1|.
TGCGCCAGCAGCTTGGGGCAGGGGTCTGAAAAACTGTTTTTT
CASSLGQGSEKLFF
>few|TRBJ1-1|TRBV28|TRBD1
TGTGCCAGCAGTTTTCTAGGGGGCGATTTTTGGAGCACTGAAGCTTTCTTT
CASSFLGGDFWSTEAFF
>.|TRBJ1-1|TRBV5-6|.
TGTGCCAGCAGTCCCGGACAGCCATGGGGGAACACTGAAGCTTTCTTT
CASSPGQPWGNTEAFF
>.|TRBJ2-7|TRBV4-3|.
TGCGCCAGCAGCCCACAACAGGGAAGGTTGACCTACGAGCAGTACTTC
CASSPQQGRLTYEQYF
>.|TRBJ1-1|TRBV28|TRBD1
TGTGCCAGCAGTGACAGGGGGGCGCTTGGGGCTTTCTTT
CASSDRGALGAFF
>few|TRBJ2-7|TRBV28|TRBD1
TGTGCCAGCACTACGGACAGGGGGTTAGACGAGCAGTACTTC
CASTTDRGLDEQYF
>.|TRBJ2-7|TRBV7-3|.
TGTGCCAGCAGCTTAAGGTCGGGCGGGCACTCCTACGAGCAGTACTTC
CASSLRSGGHSYEQYF
>.|TRBJ2-1|TRBV9|.
TGTGCCAGCACCCGTCCCGGGTGGAATGAGCAGTTCTTC
CASTRPGWNEQFF